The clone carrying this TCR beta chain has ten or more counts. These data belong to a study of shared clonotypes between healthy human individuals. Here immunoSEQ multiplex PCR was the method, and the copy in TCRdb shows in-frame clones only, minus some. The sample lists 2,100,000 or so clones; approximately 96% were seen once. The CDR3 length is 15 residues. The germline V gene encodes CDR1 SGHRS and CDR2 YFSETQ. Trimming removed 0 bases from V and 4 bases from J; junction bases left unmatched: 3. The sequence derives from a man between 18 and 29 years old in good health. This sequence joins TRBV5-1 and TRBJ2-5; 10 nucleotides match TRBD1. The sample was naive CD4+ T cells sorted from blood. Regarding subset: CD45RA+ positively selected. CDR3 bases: TGCGCCAGCAGCTTGGGACAGGGGGCCATAGAGACCCAGTACTTC. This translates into CASSLGQGAIETQYF. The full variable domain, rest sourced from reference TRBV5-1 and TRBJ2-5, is KAGVTQTPRYLIKTRGQQVTLSCSPISGHRSVSWYQQTPGQGLQFLFEYFSETQRNKGNFPGRFSGRQFSNSRSEMNVSTLELGDSALYLCASSLGQGAIETQYFGPGTRLLVL.